Following are 27 T cell receptor beta chains from one sample sequenced in a study of blood T cell repertoires in COVID-19. Produced via immunoSEQ multiplex PCR; TCRdb's table is partial and in-frame only. The table records about 94,000 clones, about 80% of them present only once. Sequencing was carried out using peripheral blood. These receptors originate from a human donor in a cohort sampled during active COVID-19.

The CDR3 DNA sequence: TGTGCCAGCAGCCAAGATTTGACTAGCGGGAGTTACGAGCAGTACTTC. Translated, it gives CASSQDLTSGSYEQYF. The chain joins TRBV3-1 (or the pseudogene TRBV3-2) to TRBJ2-7, with 12 bases aligning to TRBD2. Losses at the gene ends were 0 bases for V and 4 bases for J; bases not matched to a gene: 4. This CDR3 is built from 16 residues. The germline V gene encodes CDR1 LGHDT and CDR2 YNNKEL (reference sequence).

This clone was observed a single time. The CDR3 DNA is TGTGCCAGCAGTGGGGACAGCACCTCTGGAAACACCATATATTTT. Translation gives CASSGDSTSGNTIYF. This chain joins TRBV9 and TRBJ1-3; 7 nucleotides line up with TRBD1. V was pared by 5 bases and J by 0 bases, with 5 bases of the junction left unmatched. Germline CDR1 and CDR2: SGDLS and YYNGEE. CDR3 length: 15 residues.

The chain joins TRBV9 to TRBJ2-2; no reliable D call. Trimming left V 0 bases short and J 6 bases short, with 6 bases between. Germline CDR1 reads SGDLS; CDR2 reads YYNGEE. The CDR3 length is 13 residues. CDR3 sequence (DNA): TGTGCCAGCAGCGTAGGGAGAGCCGGGGAGCTGTTTTTT. Its protein is CASSVGRAGELFF. The full variable domain, its missing parts supplied by reference TRBV9 and TRBJ2-2, is DSGVTQTPKHLITATGQRVTLRCSPRSGDLSVYWYQQSLDQGLQFLIQYYNGEERAKGNILERFSAQQFPDLHSELNLSSLELGDSALYFCASSVGRAGELFFGEGSRLTVL.

This clone has more than one count but fewer than ten. The rearrangement joins TRBV5-4 to TRBJ2-2; 7 bases map to TRBD2. After removal of 0 bases from V and 3 bases from J, the junction contained 5 bases not matched to a gene. The germline gives CDR1 SGHNT, CDR2 YYREEE (reference sequence). The CDR3 is 16 residues long. DNA of the CDR3: TGTGCCAGCAGCTTGGGTGGGAGGGCCGACACCGGGGAGCTGTTTTTT. Translation gives CASSLGGRADTGELFF.

The CDR3 here is CAFQKLGGNTEAFF. In nucleotides, the CDR3 is TGTGCCTTTCAAAAGCTTGGTGGGAACACTGAAGCTTTCTTT. The V call is TRBV28, the J call TRBJ1-1; D is unresolved. Trimming took 11 bases from V and 1 from J, leaving 17 bases between them. This CDR3 region has 14 residues. From germline, CDR1 is MDHEN and CDR2 SYDVKM. The complete variable domain, with remaining parts taken from reference TRBV28 and TRBJ1-1, reads DVKVTQSSRYLVKRTGEKVFLECVQDMDHENMFWYRQDPGLGLRLIYFSYDVKMKEKGDIPEGYSVSREKKERFSLILESASTNQTSMYLCAFQKLGGNTEAFFGQGTRLTVV.

This clone was detected a few times. The chain has TRBV12-3 or TRBV12-4 and TRBJ1-3; D not resolved. The V and J ends lost 4 bases and 3 bases respectively, with 7 bases between them. This CDR3 has 13 residues. CDR3 DNA sequence: TGTGCCAGCAGTTCGTCGGGTGGAAACACCATATATTTT. Amino acid sequence: CASSSSGGNTIYF.

This clone appeared a few times. The V call is TRBV18, the J call TRBJ2-7; possibly TRBD2 for D (5 bases). The V gene's germline CDR1 is KGHSH and CDR2 LQKENI. This CDR3 region has 12 residues. The V end was cut by 5 bases, the J end by 4 bases, with 9 bases between. CDR3 coding DNA: TGTGCCAGCTCAGCGGACTTGTACGAGCAGTACTTC. It yields the protein CASSADLYEQYF. Filled out from reference TRBV18 and TRBJ2-7, the complete variable domain reads NAGVMQNPRHLVRRRGQEARLRCSPMKGHSHVYWYRQLPEEGLKFMVYLQKENIIDESGMPKERFSAEFPKEGPSILRIQQVVRGDSAAYFCASSADLYEQYFGPGTRLTVT.

The chain carries TRBV7-8 and TRBJ1-1; TRBD1 is a possible D gene (6 bases). The CDR3 is 13 residues long. Germline V gene data show CDR1 as SGHVS and CDR2 as FQNEAQ. The V end lost 4 bases, the J end lost 1 base, and 7 bases lay between the germline ends. CDR3 protein: CASSSGQNTEAFF. The CDR3 nucleotides are TGTGCCAGCAGCTCGGGACAGAACACTGAAGCTTTCTTT.

This chain joins TRBV5-1 and TRBJ2-3; D is possibly TRBD2 (6 bases). The germline gives CDR1 SGHRS, CDR2 YFSETQ. The V and J ends lost 1 base and 4 bases respectively, with 7 bases between them. The CDR3 consists of 13 residues. CDR3 region: CASSLPGADTQYF. The CDR3 DNA follows: TGCGCCAGCAGCTTGCCGGGGGCAGATACGCAGTATTTT.

The chain couples TRBV7-2 to TRBJ2-7, with 7 bases aligning to TRBD2. CDR1 and CDR2 (germline): SGHTA, FQGNSA. This CDR3 is built from 15 residues. The trim removed 5 bases at V and 1 base at J, leaving 8 bases unmatched. This CDR3 is CASSLAGGRSYEQYF. Written as DNA, the CDR3 is TGTGCCAGCAGCCTGGCGGGCGGGAGATCCTACGAGCAGTACTTC.

This clone was observed a single time. The rearrangement joins TRBV12-3 or TRBV12-4 to TRBJ1-5; D gene unclear. V was pared by 7 bases and J by 0 bases, with 7 bases between. The CDR3 has 13 residues. Written as DNA, the CDR3 is TGTGCCAGCACCCCGGGTAGCAATCAGCCCCAGCATTTT. This encodes CASTPGSNQPQHF.

As to this clone: The identical CDR3 is also encoded by other nucleotide sequences in the sample. The V and J genes are TRBV11-2 and TRBJ1-2; D not certain. Trimming left V 0 bases short and J 6 bases short, with 14 bases between. Germline V CDR1 and CDR2: SGHAT, FQNNGV. The CDR3 extends over 15 amino acids. CDR3 nucleotide sequence: TGTGCCAGCAGCTTAGATCTGGGCGGGTTGAATGGCTACACCTTC. Translating gives CASSLDLGGLNGYTF.

CDR3 DNA: TGTGCCAGCAGCTCCCTAGGCGGCTATGGCTACACCTTC. Residues: CASSSLGGYGYTF. The rearrangement joins TRBV3-1 (or the pseudogene TRBV3-2) to TRBJ1-2; no definite D call. The CDR3 consists of 13 residues. Deletions cut 5 bases from V and 4 bases from J, with 11 bases between. CDR1 LGHDT and CDR2 YNNKEL come from the germline V gene (reference sequence).

The V call is TRBV28, the J call TRBJ1-2; TRBD1 matches 9 bases. This CDR3 has 15 amino acids. J was trimmed by 3 bases and V by 5 bases; bases with no gene match: 7. Germline V gene data show CDR1 as MDHEN and CDR2 as SYDVKM. The DNA of the CDR3 is TGTGCCAGCAGTCCACAGGGGGCGGGCTACTATGGCTACACCTTC. This translates into CASSPQGAGYYGYTF.

This clone was detected a few times. The chain uses TRBV7-3 and TRBJ1-1; D is undetermined. The germline V and J ends were trimmed by 4 bases and 0 bases, with 6 bases remaining between them. This CDR3 is built from 13 residues. Per the germline V gene, CDR1 is SGHTA and CDR2 is FQGTGA. The CDR3 region is CASSSNLNTEAFF. In DNA, the CDR3 is TGTGCCAGCAGCTCCAATCTGAACACTGAAGCTTTCTTT.

The rearrangement links TRBV14 to TRBJ1-2, with D unclear. The CDR3 length is 13 residues. Germline values: CDR1 SGHDN, CDR2 FVKESK. The germline V and J ends were trimmed by 4 bases and 2 bases, with 8 bases remaining between them. The CDR3 sequence: CASSPSRNYGYTF. Written as DNA, the CDR3 is TGTGCCAGCAGCCCTTCGCGGAACTATGGCTACACCTTC.

The chain employs TRBV7-9 and TRBJ1-1, with D possibly TRBD1 on 6 matching bases. The CDR3 loop spans 14 amino acids. With 0 bases removed from V and 8 bases from J, the gap between germline ends came to 13 bases. Germline V gene data show CDR1 as SEHNR and CDR2 as FQNEAQ (reference sequence). CDR3 nucleotide sequence: TGTGCCAGCAGCTTAGCCCGGACAGTTAGCGAAGCTTTCTTT. This encodes CASSLARTVSEAFF.

This clone is a singleton in its sample. This chain connects TRBV29-1 to TRBJ2-1; possibly TRBD2 for D (5 bases). Germline V gene lookup returns CDR1 SQVTM and CDR2 ANQGSEA. V was clipped by 7 bases and J by 4 bases, with 11 bases between them. The CDR3 sequence is 12 residues long. The CDR3 DNA reads TGCAGCGCGGGCGGGCTTTACAATGAGCAGTTCTTC. Its protein is CSAGGLYNEQFF.

This chain joins TRBV19 and TRBJ2-7; TRBD2 agrees at 9 bases. The CDR3 contains 14 residues. CDR1 is LNHDA, CDR2 SQIVND, per germline (reference sequence). J lost 2 bases, V lost 8 bases, and 7 bases had no gene match. The DNA of the CDR3 is TGTGCCAGTCGACCGCGGGAGGGCGCCTACGAGCAGTACTTC. Protein product: CASRPREGAYEQYF.

The chain combines TRBV2 with TRBJ2-3, with TRBD1 as a possible D gene (6 bases). This CDR3 is 11 amino acids long. Germline assignment: CDR1 SNHLY and CDR2 FYNNEI. Trimming left V 9 bases short and J 5 bases short, with 9 bases between. The CDR3 protein is CASTRGDTQYF. CDR3 bases: TGTGCCAGTACCAGGGGAGATACGCAGTATTTT.

The chain recombines TRBV28 with TRBJ2-7; perhaps TRBD2 as D (6 bases). This CDR3 has 14 residues. The germline V gene has CDR1 MDHEN and CDR2 SYDVKM. Trimming pared 6 bases from V and 2 bases from J, leaving 14 bases between. The CDR3 here is CASSPGTRTYEQYF. The CDR3 coding sequence is TGTGCCAGCAGCCCCGGGACTCGTACCTACGAGCAGTACTTC.

The CDR3: CASRRGTGTYEQYF. Here the CDR3 DNA reads TGTGCCAGCAGACGGGGGACAGGAACCTACGAGCAGTACTTC. This sequence joins TRBV28 and TRBJ2-7; 8 positions agree with TRBD1. V was pared by 6 bases and J by 2 bases, with 6 bases of the junction left unmatched. The CDR3 length is 14 residues. Per the germline V gene, CDR1 is MDHEN and CDR2 is SYDVKM.

This chain's CDR3 is CASTHGSLSSYEQYF. Here the CDR3 DNA reads TGTGCCAGCACCCATGGTAGCTTGAGCTCCTACGAGCAGTACTTC. This chain links TRBV7-2 with TRBJ2-7; no definite D call. Germline lookup yields CDR1 SGHTA and CDR2 FQGNSA. This CDR3 is 15 amino acids long. V lost 7 bases and J lost 0, with 16 bases in between.

The J gene is TRBJ2-7, the V gene TRBV20-1, with 15 bases aligning to TRBD2. The J segment lost 1 base and the V segment lost 3 bases, leaving 10 bases of the junction unmatched. This CDR3 is built from 18 residues. Germline V gene sequence: CDR1 DFQATT, CDR2 SNEGSKA (reference sequence). The CDR3 protein is CSASAFPGLAGGSYEQYF. The CDR3 DNA follows: TGCAGTGCTAGTGCGTTCCCGGGACTAGCGGGAGGATCCTACGAGCAGTACTTC.

The gene calls are TRBV3-1 (or the pseudogene TRBV3-2) and TRBJ2-7, with 10 bases aligning to TRBD2. The junction had 7 bases not matched to a gene; V was cut back by 6 bases and J by 2 bases. Per germline, CDR1 LGHDT and CDR2 YNNKEL (reference sequence). This CDR3 is built from 15 residues. The DNA of the CDR3 is TGTGCCAGCAGGGCAGCGGGAGGGCTCACCTACGAGCAGTACTTC. Translated, it gives CASRAAGGLTYEQYF.

The CDR3 nucleotides read TGTGCCAGTAGTCCCCTAGCGGGAGGGCCGGGGAATGAGCAGTTCTTC. Translation: CASSPLAGGPGNEQFF. V gene TRBV19 combines with J gene TRBJ2-1, with 12 bases that match TRBD2. Looked up from germline, CDR1 is LNHDA and CDR2 is SQIVND (reference sequence). V lost 5 bases and J lost 7; bases outside the gene matches: 9. This CDR3 is built from 16 residues.

The genes are TRBV5-1 and TRBJ1-3; 9 positions match TRBD1. Losses at the gene ends were 4 bases for V and 8 bases for J; bases not matched to a gene: 7. From germline, CDR1 is SGHRS and CDR2 YFSETQ. This CDR3 spans 14 amino acids. Written as DNA, the CDR3 is TGCGCCAGCAGCACCGGGACAGGGCTACACACCATATATTTT. Translating it yields CASSTGTGLHTIYF.